This TCR beta chain derives from a study of technical replicates of blood from several donors. Unmatched junction bases numbered 15, after V lost 5 bases and J lost 3 bases. Per the germline V gene, CDR1 is MNHEY and CDR2 is SMNVEV (reference sequence). This CDR3 has 18 amino acids. The repertoire was sequenced with immunoSEQ multiplex PCR; TCRdb's copy has only in-frame clones and lacks some. The sample lists some 70,000 clones, approximately 97% occurring once. The origin of this receptor is a human donor in good health. The V and J genes are TRBV27 and TRBJ2-4; 8 bases fit TRBD2. The sequenced sample consisted of T cells isolated from PBMCs. The CDR3 region has the DNA TGTGCCAGCAGTCACCAAGTTTTGGGTAGCGGGGACAAAAACATTCAGTACTTC. Amino acids: CASSHQVLGSGDKNIQYF.